Reported below is one T cell receptor beta chain. Its antigen is not identified. The data stem from a study of T cell responses to AZD1222 COVID-19 vaccine. The study, taken as a whole, reports: Close to half of spike-specific TCRs reportedly recognize unmutated variant regions. Most donors were white British, females outnumbered males, and clonal diversity was possibly underestimated. It was only a handful of AZD1222 recipients who were seropositive at baseline.

TCRdb keeps only in-frame clones here, not all; method: immunoSEQ multiplex PCR. The table lists around 110,000 clones, about 86% of them singletons, with approximately 10% in the top ten. V shed 0 bases, J shed 6 bases, and the junction held 6 bases outside the gene matches. From germline, CDR1 is LGHNA and CDR2 YSLEER. The CDR3 is 16 amino acids. The specimen was peripheral blood, collected on day 0 of AZD1222 vaccination. The sequence was obtained from an adult in good health. This chain uses TRBV4-3 with TRBJ2-2; TRBD1 aligns across 8 bases. CDR3 region: CASSQDSQGAAGELFF. As DNA, the CDR3 is TGCGCCAGCAGCCAAGATTCCCAGGGGGCTGCCGGGGAGCTGTTTTTT.